Below are 31 T cell receptor beta chains sequenced from a single sample in a study of CD8 T cells in Susac syndrome (dated 2019 in TCRdb). Receptors were amplified or captured by the immunoSEQ multiplex PCR assay. RNA was extracted using the RNeasy kit, and about 0.5 to 1 ug of the RNA was reverse transcribed with random hexamers. The public reads were run again by TCRdb, first through fastp at Q25 and then through MiXCR, and only productive beta chains were kept. Rows are unified per CDR3 protein, each entry keeping the most common DNA and genes. Counted in this sample were about 140,000 distinct CDR3 sequences; about 94% of them appeared once. The ten largest clones take up roughly 0.27% of the sample. Sequenced sample: CD8+ T cells from PBMCs. The receptors stem from a human donor in good health.

The chain employs TRBV13 and TRBJ1-4; D remains unclear. V dropped 5 bases and J dropped 0 bases, with 7 bases sitting between them. The CDR3 covers 14 residues. Germline CDR1 is PRHDT and CDR2 is FYEKMQ (reference sequence). In DNA form, the CDR3 reads TGTGCCAGCAGCCCCAATCCAACTAATGAAAAACTGTTTTTT. Its translation: CASSPNPTNEKLFF.

The chain is built from TRBV27 and TRBJ2-2, with D maybe TRBD1 (5 bases). Germline values: CDR1 MNHEY, CDR2 SMNVEV (reference sequence). Trimming pared 1 base from V and 2 bases from J, leaving 17 bases between. CDR3 length: 18 residues. Here the CDR3 DNA reads TGTGCCAGCAGTTTATACCCCCCGGACATCGCCAACACCGGGGAGCTGTTTTTT. This sequence encodes CASSLYPPDIANTGELFF.

The chain joins TRBV24-1 to TRBJ2-3; TRBD2 matches at 7 bases. Germline loops: CDR1 KGHDR, CDR2 SFDVKD. This CDR3 contains 13 residues. Trimming at V came to 4 bases and at J to 8 bases, leaving 5 bases not matched to a gene. CDR3 DNA: TGTGCCACCAGTGACTGGGGGGGTCTTACGCAGTATTTT. It encodes CATSDWGGLTQYF.

The V gene is TRBV19, the J gene TRBJ2-6; D perhaps matches TRBD1 (6 bases). CDR3 length: 14 residues. Looked up from germline, CDR1 is LNHDA and CDR2 is SQIVND (reference sequence). V dropped 9 bases and J dropped 2 bases, with 11 bases sitting between them. CDR3 sequence (DNA): TGTGCCAGCAAAAGGGGGACTGGGGCCAACGTCCTGACTTTC. Translation: CASKRGTGANVLTF.

The rearrangement uses TRBV15 and TRBJ2-3; tentative D call: TRBD1 (6 bases). The V gene lost 1 base and the J gene lost 4 bases, with 9 bases spanning the gap. Germline loops: CDR1 LNHNV, CDR2 YYDKDF (reference sequence). CDR3 size: 14 residues. Here the CDR3 DNA reads TGTGCCACCAGCAGAGGCAAGGGGGCAGATACGCAGTATTTT. It encodes CATSRGKGADTQYF.

This clonotype was detected only a few times. The V call is TRBV6-2 or TRBV6-3, the J call TRBJ2-1, with 10 bases aligning to TRBD2. The CDR3 is 14 residues long. Trimming removed 3 bases from V and 9 bases from J; junction bases left unmatched: 5. Germline V CDR1 and CDR2: MNHEY, SVGEGT. CDR3 residues: CASSYSSGSGEQFF. The DNA of the CDR3 is TGTGCCAGCAGTTATTCTAGCGGGAGCGGTGAGCAGTTCTTC.

The chain uses TRBV28 and TRBJ2-7, with 8 bases lining up with TRBD2. CDR3 length equals 13 residues. The trim removed 8 bases at V and 3 bases at J, leaving 6 bases unmatched. The germline V gene has CDR1 MDHEN and CDR2 SYDVKM. The CDR3 DNA reads as TGTGCCAGCGAAGTAGCGGGGTTCTACGAGCAGTACTTC. Its translation is CASEVAGFYEQYF.

This clonotype was detected once. The chain has TRBV20-1 and TRBJ2-4; the D is unclear. CDR1 DFQATT and CDR2 SNEGSKA come from the germline V gene (reference sequence). There are 10 residues in the CDR3. Trimming shortened V by 5 bases and J by 5 bases, and 4 bases separated the two germline ends. CDR3: CSAFQNIQYF. The DNA of the CDR3 is TGCAGTGCTTTTCAAAACATTCAGTACTTC.

CDR3 bases: TGTGCCAGCAGTTATGGGGGGCGAGCGTTCAAGTTCTTC. It encodes CASSYGGRAFKFF. The V and J genes are TRBV6-5 and TRBJ2-1; D assignment may be TRBD1 or TRBD2 (6 bases each). The CDR3 is 13 amino acids. The germline V gene has CDR1 MNHEY and CDR2 SVGAGI. The V and J ends lost 3 bases and 14 bases respectively, with 17 bases between them.

CDR3: CASSAGGQLQETQYF. CDR3 in DNA: TGTGCCAGCAGTGCGGGGGGACAGCTCCAAGAGACCCAGTACTTC. The rearrangement links TRBV9 to TRBJ2-5; D might be TRBD2 (8 bases). The CDR3 has 15 residues. V lost 5 bases to trimming and J lost 1 base, with 15 bases between them. CDR1 is SGDLS and CDR2 is YYNGEE in the germline V gene.

The V gene is TRBV9, the J gene TRBJ2-7, with 9 nucleotides matching TRBD1. V lost 0 bases to trimming and J lost 2 bases; unmatched junction nucleotides: 3. Germline assignment: CDR1 SGDLS and CDR2 YYNGEE. The CDR3 covers 15 residues. CDR3 in DNA: TGTGCCAGCAGCGTAGGGGACAGGGTAACCTACGAGCAGTACTTC. Protein product: CASSVGDRVTYEQYF. The full variable domain, its missing parts supplied by reference TRBV9 and TRBJ2-7, is DSGVTQTPKHLITATGQRVTLRCSPRSGDLSVYWYQQSLDQGLQFLIQYYNGEERAKGNILERFSAQQFPDLHSELNLSSLELGDSALYFCASSVGDRVTYEQYFGPGTRLTVT.

This chain uses TRBV20-1 with TRBJ2-1, with TRBD2 matching over 7 bases. The ends lost 2 bases at V and 2 bases at J; junction bases unmatched: 6. The CDR3 spans 15 residues. Germline CDR1 and CDR2: DFQATT and SNEGSKA (reference sequence). The CDR3 DNA reads TGCAGTGCTAGACCGTCGGGAGGAACCTACAATGAGCAGTTCTTC. It specifies CSARPSGGTYNEQFF.

V usage is TRBV5-4 and J usage is TRBJ2-7; D gene unclear. Per the germline V gene, CDR1 is SGHNT and CDR2 is YYREEE (reference sequence). Trimming left V 1 base short and J 5 bases short, with 16 bases between. The CDR3 is 15 residues long. The CDR3 nucleotides read TGTGCCAGCAGCTTGCACCCGGGCGGCGACGACGAGCAGTACTTC. Its protein product is CASSLHPGGDDEQYF.

This sequence joins TRBV20-1 and TRBJ2-7; TRBD2 is a possible D gene (6 bases). Trimming removed 4 bases at V and 0 bases at J, with 10 bases between. This CDR3 is built from 13 residues. Germline V gene lookup returns CDR1 DFQATT and CDR2 SNEGSKA (reference sequence). CDR3 protein: CSANSGSSYEQYF. The CDR3 coding sequence is TGCAGTGCTAATTCCGGGAGCTCCTACGAGCAGTACTTC.

This rearrangement joins TRBV27 to TRBJ2-5; the D call may be TRBD1 or TRBD2 (5 bases each). V gave up 4 bases and J gave up 2 bases, with 11 bases separating them. Germline CDR1 MNHEY, CDR2 SMNVEV (reference sequence). This CDR3 has 14 residues. This chain's CDR3 is CASSSPGRQETQYF. CDR3 nucleotide sequence: TGTGCCAGCAGTTCCCCGGGACGGCAAGAGACCCAGTACTTC.

The chain employs TRBV30 and TRBJ2-7; D is tentatively TRBD1 or TRBD2 (5 bases each). CDR1 and CDR2 from the germline V gene are GTSNPN and SVGIG (reference sequence). Between the trimmed V and J ends, which lost 3 bases and 2 bases, there was a span of 11 bases. CDR3 length: 13 residues. CDR3 in amino acids: CAWRSGAAYEQYF. The CDR3 coding sequence is TGTGCCTGGAGGTCCGGGGCGGCCTACGAGCAGTACTTC.

This chain joins TRBV5-1 and TRBJ2-1; tentatively, D is TRBD1 (5 bases). Germline V gene data show CDR1 as SGHRS and CDR2 as YFSETQ. This CDR3 comprises 14 residues. V lost 2 bases, J lost 8 bases, and 14 bases lay in between. The CDR3 loop is CASSFNQGRDEQFF. In DNA form, the CDR3 reads TGCGCCAGCAGCTTCAACCAGGGTCGGGATGAGCAGTTCTTC. Combining the CDR3 with reference TRBV5-1 and TRBJ2-1 gives the whole variable domain KAGVTQTPRYLIKTRGQQVTLSCSPISGHRSVSWYQQTPGQGLQFLFEYFSETQRNKGNFPGRFSGRQFSNSRSEMNVSTLELGDSALYLCASSFNQGRDEQFFGPGTRLTVL.

The count of this clonotype is one. The genes are TRBV15 and TRBJ1-2; the D gene is possibly TRBD1 (6 bases). The germline gives CDR1 LNHNV, CDR2 YYDKDF (reference sequence). The CDR3 extends over 18 amino acids. The V and J ends lost 0 bases and 4 bases respectively, with 21 bases between them. Here the CDR3 DNA reads TGTGCCACCAGCAGAGATCGGTGGGACACAGAAATCGGCTATGGCTACACCTTC. Translation gives CATSRDRWDTEIGYGYTF.

The chain combines TRBV30 with TRBJ2-5; D is perhaps TRBD2 (6 bases). This CDR3 comprises 13 residues. Germline V gene lookup returns CDR1 GTSNPN and CDR2 SVGIG (reference sequence). V dropped 4 bases and J dropped 5 bases, with 14 bases sitting between them. The CDR3 DNA reads TGTGCCTGGATGGACGGGAGCGGTGAGACCCAGTACTTC. Encoded protein: CAWMDGSGETQYF.

The chain couples TRBV6-5 to TRBJ1-5; D ambiguous. V was shortened by 3 bases and J by 4 bases, with 16 bases between the two germline ends. The germline gives CDR1 MNHEY, CDR2 SVGAGI. This CDR3 has 16 amino acids. CDR3: CASSYWLGSGNQPQHF. The CDR3 region has the DNA TGTGCCAGCAGTTATTGGTTGGGGTCCGGGAATCAGCCCCAGCATTTT.

In this sample, this clonotype turned up once. The V call is TRBV29-1, the J call TRBJ2-1; the D call may be TRBD1 or TRBD2 (5 bases each). The CDR3 loop spans 15 amino acids. V lost 3 bases to trimming and J lost 8 bases, with 20 bases between them. Germline V gene lookup returns CDR1 SQVTM and CDR2 ANQGSEA. CDR3 sequence: CSVDRWGRRGDEQFF. DNA of the CDR3: TGCAGCGTTGACCGTTGGGGTAGACGGGGCGATGAGCAGTTCTTC.

The count of this clonotype is one. V usage is TRBV12-3 or TRBV12-4 and J usage is TRBJ1-5; D uncertain. V was trimmed by 1 base and J by 3 bases, leaving 7 bases between them. The CDR3 is 14 amino acids. The DNA for the CDR3 is TGTGCCAGCAGTTTAGGTCAGCACAATCAGCCCCAGCATTTT. Protein sequence: CASSLGQHNQPQHF.

The chain is built from TRBV27 and TRBJ2-1; 9 bases agree with TRBD2. The CDR3 has 15 amino acids. V lost 2 bases to trimming and J lost 2 bases; unmatched junction nucleotides: 1. CDR1 and CDR2 from the germline V gene are MNHEY and SMNVEV (reference sequence). DNA of the CDR3: TGTGCCAGCAGTTTAAGACTAGCGGCCTACAATGAGCAGTTCTTC. Its translation: CASSLRLAAYNEQFF.

J is TRBJ2-1 and V is TRBV20-1, with 12 bases aligning to TRBD2. This CDR3 region has 16 residues. The junction had 10 bases not matched to a gene; V was cut back by 1 base and J by 9 bases. The germline V gene has CDR1 DFQATT and CDR2 SNEGSKA (reference sequence). Here the CDR3 DNA reads TGCAGTGCTAGAGCCCGACTAGCGGGAGAATTCAGTGAGCAGTTCTTC. This codes for CSARARLAGEFSEQFF.

This sequence joins TRBV27 and TRBJ2-7; no clear D. The CDR3 runs 13 residues. V lost 0 bases and J 3 bases, leaving 6 bases between the germline ends. Germline V gene lookup returns CDR1 MNHEY and CDR2 SMNVEV (reference sequence). The CDR3 region is CASSLSFGYEQYF. The CDR3 DNA is TGTGCCAGCAGTTTATCTTTCGGCTACGAGCAGTACTTC.

This chain uses TRBV15 with TRBJ2-7; 7 bases are a match to TRBD1. Germline V lookup: CDR1 LNHNV, CDR2 YYDKDF (reference sequence). V dropped 0 bases and J dropped 5; count of bases not matched to a gene: 7. The CDR3 has 15 amino acids. Written as DNA, the CDR3 is TGTGCCACCAGCAGAGAGGGAAGAGGGGGCGACGAGCAGTACTTC. It yields the protein CATSREGRGGDEQYF.

The chain couples TRBV27 to TRBJ2-7; D possibly corresponds to TRBD2 (5 bases). This CDR3 region has 13 residues. The V gene's germline CDR1 is MNHEY and CDR2 SMNVEV (reference sequence). Deletions cut 5 bases from V and 3 bases from J, with 11 bases between. The CDR3 nucleotides are TGTGCCAGCAGTACTAGTCAAAACTACGAGCAGTACTTC. It encodes CASSTSQNYEQYF.

V and J are TRBV28 and TRBJ2-7; D is perhaps TRBD2 (6 bases). The CDR3 totals 14 residues. Germline loops: CDR1 MDHEN, CDR2 SYDVKM. Trimming removed 7 bases at V and 2 bases at J, with 15 bases between. CDR3 in DNA: TGTGCCAGCACCCCCGAGGGACTCCCCTACGAGCAGTACTTC. Its protein is CASTPEGLPYEQYF.

The chain combines TRBV7-9 with TRBJ2-1; the match to TRBD2 covers 8 bases. V was clipped by 3 bases and J by 5 bases; unmatched bases: 6. CDR1 SEHNR and CDR2 FQNEAQ come from the germline V gene (reference sequence). The CDR3 length is 15 residues. CDR3 amino acids: CASSFITSGNNEQFF. CDR3 in DNA: TGTGCCAGCAGCTTTATTACTAGCGGTAACAATGAGCAGTTCTTC.

The chain has TRBV4-3 and TRBJ2-5; D may correspond to TRBD1 or TRBD2 (5 bases each). CDR3 length: 15 amino acids. Trimming removed 4 bases at V and 4 bases at J, with 16 bases between. The V gene's germline CDR1 is LGHNA and CDR2 YSLEER. CDR3 sequence reads: CASSPSRSGRETQYF. The CDR3, as DNA: TGCGCCAGCAGCCCCTCAAGGTCGGGGCGAGAGACCCAGTACTTC.

The chain links TRBV2 to TRBJ2-4; 7 bases are shared with TRBD1. V trimming: 0 bases; J trimming: 5 bases; junction bases outside the gene matches: 1. From germline, CDR1 is SNHLY and CDR2 FYNNEI. The CDR3 consists of 14 residues. This CDR3 reads CASSEAGGENIQYF. CDR3 coding DNA: TGTGCCAGCAGTGAAGCAGGGGGCGAAAACATTCAGTACTTC.